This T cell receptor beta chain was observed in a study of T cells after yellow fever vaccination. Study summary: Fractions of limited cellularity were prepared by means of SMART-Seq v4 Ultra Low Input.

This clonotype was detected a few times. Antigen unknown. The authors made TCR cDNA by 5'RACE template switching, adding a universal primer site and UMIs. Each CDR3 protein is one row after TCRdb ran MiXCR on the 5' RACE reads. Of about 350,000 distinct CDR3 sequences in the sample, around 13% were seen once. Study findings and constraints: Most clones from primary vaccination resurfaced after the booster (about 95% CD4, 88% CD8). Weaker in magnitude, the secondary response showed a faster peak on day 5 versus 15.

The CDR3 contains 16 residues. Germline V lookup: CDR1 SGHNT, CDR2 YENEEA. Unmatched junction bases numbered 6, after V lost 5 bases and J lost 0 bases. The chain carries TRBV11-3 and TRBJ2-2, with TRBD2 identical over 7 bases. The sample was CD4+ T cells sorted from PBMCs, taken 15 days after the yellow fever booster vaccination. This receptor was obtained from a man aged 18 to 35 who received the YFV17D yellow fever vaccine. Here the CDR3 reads CASSPAGTTNTGELFF. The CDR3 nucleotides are TGTGCCAGCAGCCCGGCCGGGACTACGAACACCGGGGAGCTGTTTTTT.